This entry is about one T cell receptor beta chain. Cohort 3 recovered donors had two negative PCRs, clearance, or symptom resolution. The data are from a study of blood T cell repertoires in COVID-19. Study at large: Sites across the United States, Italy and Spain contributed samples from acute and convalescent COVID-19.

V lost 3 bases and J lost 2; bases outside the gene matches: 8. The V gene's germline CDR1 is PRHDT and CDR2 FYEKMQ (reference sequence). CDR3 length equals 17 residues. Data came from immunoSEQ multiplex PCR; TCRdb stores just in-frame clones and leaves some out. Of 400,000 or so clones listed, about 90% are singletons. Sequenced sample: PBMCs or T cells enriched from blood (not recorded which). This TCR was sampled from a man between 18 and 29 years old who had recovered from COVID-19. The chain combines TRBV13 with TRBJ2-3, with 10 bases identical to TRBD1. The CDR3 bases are TGTGCCAGCAGCTTGGGATGGGGGACAGGGGACACAGATACGCAGTATTTT. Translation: CASSLGWGTGDTDTQYF. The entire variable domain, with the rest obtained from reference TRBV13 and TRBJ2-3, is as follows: AAGVIQSPRHLIKEKRETATLKCYPIPRHDTVYWYQQGPGQDPQFLISFYEKMQSDKGSIPDRFSAQQFSDYHSELNMSSLELGDSALYFCASSLGWGTGDTDTQYFGPGTRLTVL.